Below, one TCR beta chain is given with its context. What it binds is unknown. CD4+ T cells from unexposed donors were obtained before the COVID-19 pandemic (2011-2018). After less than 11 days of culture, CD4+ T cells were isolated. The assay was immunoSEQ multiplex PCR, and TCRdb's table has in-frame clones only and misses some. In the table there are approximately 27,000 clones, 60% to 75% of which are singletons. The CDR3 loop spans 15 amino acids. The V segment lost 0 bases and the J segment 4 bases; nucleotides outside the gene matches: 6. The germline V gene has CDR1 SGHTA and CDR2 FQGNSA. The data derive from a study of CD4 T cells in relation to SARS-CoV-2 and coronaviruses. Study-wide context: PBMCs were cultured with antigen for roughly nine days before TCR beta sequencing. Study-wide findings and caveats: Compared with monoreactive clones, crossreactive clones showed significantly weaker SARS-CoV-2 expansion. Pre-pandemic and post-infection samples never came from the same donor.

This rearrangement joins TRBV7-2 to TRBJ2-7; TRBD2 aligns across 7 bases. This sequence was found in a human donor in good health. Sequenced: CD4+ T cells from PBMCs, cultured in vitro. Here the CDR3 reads CASSLAGTAGYEQYF. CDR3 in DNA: TGTGCCAGCAGCTTAGCTGGTACAGCGGGGTACGAGCAGTACTTC.